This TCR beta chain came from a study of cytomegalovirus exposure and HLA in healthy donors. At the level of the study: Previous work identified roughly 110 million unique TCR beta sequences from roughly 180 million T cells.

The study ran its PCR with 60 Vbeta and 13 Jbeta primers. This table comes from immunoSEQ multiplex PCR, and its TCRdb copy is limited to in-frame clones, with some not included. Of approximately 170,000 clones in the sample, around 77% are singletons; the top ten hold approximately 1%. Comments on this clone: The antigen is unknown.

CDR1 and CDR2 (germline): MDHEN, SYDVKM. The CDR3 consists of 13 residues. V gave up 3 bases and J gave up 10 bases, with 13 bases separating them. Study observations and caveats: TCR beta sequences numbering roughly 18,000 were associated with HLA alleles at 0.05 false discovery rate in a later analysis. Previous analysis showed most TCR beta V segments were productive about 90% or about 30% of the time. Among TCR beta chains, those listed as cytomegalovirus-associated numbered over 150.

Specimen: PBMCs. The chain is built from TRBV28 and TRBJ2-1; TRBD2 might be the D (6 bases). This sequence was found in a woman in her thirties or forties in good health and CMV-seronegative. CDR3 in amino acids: CASSLASEREQFF. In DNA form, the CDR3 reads TGTGCCAGCAGTTTGGCTAGCGAGAGGGAGCAGTTCTTC.